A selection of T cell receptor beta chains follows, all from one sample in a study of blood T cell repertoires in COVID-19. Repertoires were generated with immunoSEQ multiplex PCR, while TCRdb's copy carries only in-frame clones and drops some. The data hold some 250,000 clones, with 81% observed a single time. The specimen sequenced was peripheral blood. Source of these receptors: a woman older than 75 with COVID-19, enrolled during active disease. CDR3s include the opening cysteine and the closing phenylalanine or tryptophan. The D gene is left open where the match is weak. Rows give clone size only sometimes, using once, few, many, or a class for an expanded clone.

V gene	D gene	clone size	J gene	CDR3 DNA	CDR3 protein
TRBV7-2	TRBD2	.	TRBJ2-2	TGTGCCAGCGACCGCAGCGGGAGTCGGAACGGGGAGCTGTTTTTT	CASDRSGSRNGELFF
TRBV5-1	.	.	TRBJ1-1	TGCGCCAGCACCCTAGTAACGAGTCCGAACACTGAAGCTTTCTTT	CASTLVTSPNTEAFF
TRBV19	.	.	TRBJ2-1	TGTGCCAGTAGTATTAAAGGGGGTGGCGAGCAGTTCTTC	CASSIKGGGEQFF
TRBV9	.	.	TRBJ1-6	TGTGCCAGCAGCGTAGCTAGTAAGGATTCACCCCTCCACTTT	CASSVASKDSPLHF
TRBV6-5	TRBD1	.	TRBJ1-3	TGTGCCAGCAGTTACTCGGGACAGGGCCCCCTAAACACCATATATTTT	CASSYSGQGPLNTIYF
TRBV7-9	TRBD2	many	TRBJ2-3	TGTGCCAGCAGCTTAGGGACTAGCGGGGGAGATACGCAGTATTTT	CASSLGTSGGDTQYF
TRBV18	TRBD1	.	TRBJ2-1	TGTGCCAGCTCACCACTGGACAGGGCGGGCAATGAGCAGTTCTTC	CASSPLDRAGNEQFF
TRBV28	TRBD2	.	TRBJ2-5	TGTGCCAGCAGTTTGACTAGCGGGAACCAAGAGACCCAGTACTTC	CASSLTSGNQETQYF
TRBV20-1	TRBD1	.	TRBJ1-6	TGCAGTGCTAGTGACAGGGGCCCCTATAATTCACCCCTCCACTTT	CSASDRGPYNSPLHF
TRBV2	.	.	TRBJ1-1	TGTGCCAGCAGTGAATGGACATCCCCTCGCGAAGCTTTCTTT	CASSEWTSPREAFF
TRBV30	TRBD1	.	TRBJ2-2	TGTGCCTGGAGCGGAGAGGGGGCCGCCGGGGAGCTGTTTTTT	CAWSGEGAAGELFF
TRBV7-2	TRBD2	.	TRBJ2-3	TGTGCCAGCAGCACCCGCGGACTAGCGGGAGCAGATACGCAGTATTTT	CASSTRGLAGADTQYF
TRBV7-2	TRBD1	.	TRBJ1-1	TGTGCCAGCAGCTTACTGGGACAGCTCACTGAAGCTTTCTTT	CASSLLGQLTEAFF